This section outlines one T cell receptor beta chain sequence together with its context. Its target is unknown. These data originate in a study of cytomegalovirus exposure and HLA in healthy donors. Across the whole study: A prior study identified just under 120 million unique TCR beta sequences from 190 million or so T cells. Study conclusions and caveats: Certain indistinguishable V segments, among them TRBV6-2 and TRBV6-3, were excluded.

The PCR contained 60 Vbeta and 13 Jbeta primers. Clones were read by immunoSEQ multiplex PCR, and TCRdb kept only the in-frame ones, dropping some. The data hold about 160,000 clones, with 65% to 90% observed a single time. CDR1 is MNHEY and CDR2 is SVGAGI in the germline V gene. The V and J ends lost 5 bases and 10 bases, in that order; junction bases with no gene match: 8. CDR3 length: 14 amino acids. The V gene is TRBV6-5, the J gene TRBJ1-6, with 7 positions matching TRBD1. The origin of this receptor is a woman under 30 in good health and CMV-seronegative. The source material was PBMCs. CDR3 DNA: TGTGCCAGCAGTCCGACAGGGTTAGGATCACCCCTCCACTTT. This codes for CASSPTGLGSPLHF.